These 7 T cell receptor beta chains originate from one sample sequenced in a study of shared clonotypes between healthy human individuals. TCRdb's table, derived via immunoSEQ multiplex PCR, lists solely in-frame clones and lacks some. The data show millions of clones, roughly 95% seen once. In the naive CD8 group, cells lacked CD45RO and were positively selected for CCR7, so terminally differentiated effector memory CD45RA+ cells were left out. Sequenced sample: naive CD8+ T cells sorted from blood. The receptors were sampled from a man younger than 35 in good health.

Concerning this clone itself: Other DNA sequences in the same sample also yield this CDR3. The rearrangement links TRBV28 to TRBJ1-1; possibly TRBD1 for D (5 bases). V was pared by 4 bases and J by 4 bases, with 10 bases between. From germline, CDR1 is MDHEN and CDR2 SYDVKM. There are 13 residues in the CDR3. The CDR3 nucleotides are TGTGCCAGCAGTTCCGCAGGGTCCACTGAAGCTTTCTTT. This translates into CASSSAGSTEAFF.

CDR3 in amino acids: CASSISGQGDYGYTF. The DNA for the CDR3 is TGTGCCAGCTCAATATCGGGACAGGGAGACTATGGCTACACCTTC. The chain links TRBV18 to TRBJ1-2; 9 bases map to TRBD1. Germline V lookup: CDR1 KGHSH, CDR2 LQKENI. The CDR3 loop spans 15 amino acids. V gave up 5 bases and J gave up 3 bases; unmatched junction bases: 7.

The chain links TRBV7-6 to TRBJ1-5; possible D gene TRBD1, 5 bases. Trimming pared 5 bases from V and 4 bases from J, leaving 12 bases between. Germline loops: CDR1 SGHVS, CDR2 FNYEAQ. This CDR3 contains 14 residues. This CDR3 reads CASSPGDGNQPQHF. The CDR3 nucleotides read TGTGCCAGCAGCCCGGGGGACGGAAATCAGCCCCAGCATTTT. Based on the CDR3 plus reference TRBV7-6 and TRBJ1-5, the full variable domain is GAGVSQSPRYKVTKRGQDVALRCDPISGHVSLYWYRQALGQGPEFLTYFNYEAQQDKSGLPNDRFSAERPEGSISTLTIQRTEQRDSAMYRCASSPGDGNQPQHFGDGTRLSIL.

The rearrangement links TRBV29-1 to TRBJ2-7; TRBD1 matches 7 bases. V lost 0 bases and J lost 2; bases outside the gene matches: 7. The CDR3 has 15 residues. From germline, CDR1 is SQVTM and CDR2 ANQGSEA. CDR3 sequence reads: CSVEDRGMRPYEQYF. CDR3 nucleotides: TGCAGCGTTGAAGACAGGGGGATGCGGCCCTACGAGCAGTACTTC.

CDR3 DNA: TGTGCCAGCAGTCCGAGGACAGGAGTGTACCAAGAGACCCAGTACTTC. Its protein product is CASSPRTGVYQETQYF. The V gene is TRBV25-1, the J gene TRBJ2-5, with TRBD1 matching 7 bases. With V trimmed by 5 bases and J by 0 bases, 9 bases remained unmatched. CDR1 is MGHDK and CDR2 is SYGVNS in the germline V gene. The CDR3 extends over 16 amino acids.

This sequence joins TRBV7-6 and TRBJ2-7; unclear D gene. From germline, CDR1 is SGHVS and CDR2 FNYEAQ. CDR3 length: 14 amino acids. Trimming took off 0 bases at V and 0 bases at J, with 6 bases between the two ends. Here the CDR3 DNA reads TGTGCCAGCAGCTTAGCGCCTAGCTCCTACGAGCAGTACTTC. Protein: CASSLAPSSYEQYF.

J is TRBJ2-2 and V is TRBV15; maybe TRBD2 (5 bases). The germline CDR1 and CDR2 sequences are LNHNV and YYDKDF (reference sequence). CDR3 length: 14 amino acids. Trimming removed 4 bases from V and 5 bases from J, with 11 bases in between. CDR3 nucleotides: TGTGCCACCAGCATACCTAGGGAGACCGGGGAGCTGTTTTTT. Amino acids: CATSIPRETGELFF.